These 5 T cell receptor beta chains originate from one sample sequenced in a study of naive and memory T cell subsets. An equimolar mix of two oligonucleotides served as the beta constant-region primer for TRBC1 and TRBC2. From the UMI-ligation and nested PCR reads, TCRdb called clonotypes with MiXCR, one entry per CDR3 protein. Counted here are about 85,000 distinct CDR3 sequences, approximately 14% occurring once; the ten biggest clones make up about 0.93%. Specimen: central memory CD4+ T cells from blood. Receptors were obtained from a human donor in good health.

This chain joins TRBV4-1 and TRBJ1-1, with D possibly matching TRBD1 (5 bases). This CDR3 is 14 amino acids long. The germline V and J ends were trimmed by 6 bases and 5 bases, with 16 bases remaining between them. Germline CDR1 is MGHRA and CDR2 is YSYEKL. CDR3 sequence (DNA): TGCGCCAGCAGACGAGGGGAGGTTAGTACTGAAGCTTTCTTT. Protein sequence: CASRRGEVSTEAFF.

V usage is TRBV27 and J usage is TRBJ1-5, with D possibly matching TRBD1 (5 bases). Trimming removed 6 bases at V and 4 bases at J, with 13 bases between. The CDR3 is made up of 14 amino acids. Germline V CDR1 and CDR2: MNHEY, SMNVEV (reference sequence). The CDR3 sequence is CASSPGWGNQPQHF. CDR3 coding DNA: TGTGCCAGCAGCCCCGGGTGGGGGAATCAGCCCCAGCATTTT.

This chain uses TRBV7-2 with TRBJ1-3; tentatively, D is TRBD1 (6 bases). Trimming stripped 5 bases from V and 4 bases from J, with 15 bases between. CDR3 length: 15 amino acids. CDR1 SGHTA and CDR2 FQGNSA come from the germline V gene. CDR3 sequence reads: CASSTTGTPGNTIYF. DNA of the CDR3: TGTGCCAGCAGCACCACAGGGACCCCCGGAAACACCATATATTTT.

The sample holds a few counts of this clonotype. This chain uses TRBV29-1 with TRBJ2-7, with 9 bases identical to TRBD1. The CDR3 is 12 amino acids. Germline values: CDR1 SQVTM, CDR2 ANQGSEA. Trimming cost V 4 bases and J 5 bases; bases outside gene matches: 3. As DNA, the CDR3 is TGCAGCGTTGGCGGGGACAGGGACGAGCAGTACTTC. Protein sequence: CSVGGDRDEQYF.

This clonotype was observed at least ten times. The CDR3 is CASSQEGTSLKGTDTQYF. CDR3 in DNA: TGTGCCAGCAGCCAAGAGGGGACTAGCCTAAAGGGGACAGATACGCAGTATTTT. The chain recombines TRBV3-1 with TRBJ2-3; 9 nucleotides agree with TRBD2. The CDR3 spans 18 residues. Losses at the gene ends were 0 bases for V and 3 bases for J; bases not matched to a gene: 10. Germline CDR1 reads LGHDT; CDR2 reads YNNKEL (reference sequence).